This entry lists 19 T cell receptor beta chains sequenced from one sample in a study of blood T cell repertoires in COVID-19. Method: immunoSEQ multiplex PCR; TCRdb's copy keeps in-frame clones and lacks some. The profile shows approximately 140,000 clones, 84% of them singletons. The specimen was peripheral blood. These receptors were obtained from a human donor in a cohort sampled during active COVID-19.

The rearrangement uses TRBV7-9 and TRBJ2-7; TRBD2 matches at 9 bases. CDR3 length: 16 residues. Germline CDR1 and CDR2: SEHNR and FQNEAQ (reference sequence). The V and J ends lost 1 base and 5 bases, in that order; junction bases with no gene match: 9. CDR3 in amino acids: CASSLGSGGKSHEQYF. In nucleotides, the CDR3 is TGTGCCAGCAGCTTAGGTAGCGGGGGTAAATCGCACGAGCAGTACTTC. The full variable domain, its missing parts supplied by reference TRBV7-9 and TRBJ2-7, is DTGVSQNPRHKITKRGQNVTFRCDPISEHNRLYWYRQTLGQGPEFLTYFQNEAQLEKSRLLSDRFSAERPKGSFSTLEIQRTEQGDSAMYLCASSLGSGGKSHEQYFGPGTRLTVT.

In DNA form, the CDR3 reads TGCGCCAGCAGTCGGGTGGCTACCAATGAGCAGTTCTTC. Translation gives CASSRVATNEQFF. The V and J genes are TRBV5-1 and TRBJ2-1; D unclear. This CDR3 has 13 residues. Trimming pared 5 bases from V and 6 bases from J, leaving 12 bases between. Germline values: CDR1 SGHRS, CDR2 YFSETQ.

The gene calls are TRBV18 and TRBJ2-1; a possible D gene is TRBD1 (5 bases). Trimming took 2 bases from V and 8 from J, leaving 7 bases between them. CDR1 and CDR2 (germline): KGHSH, LQKENI. The CDR3 is made up of 12 amino acids. CDR3: CASSPKGDEQFF. The CDR3 region has the DNA TGTGCCAGCTCACCAAAAGGGGATGAGCAGTTCTTC.

The V and J genes are TRBV15 and TRBJ2-3; D might be TRBD1 (6 bases). Germline CDR1 is LNHNV and CDR2 is YYDKDF (reference sequence). V was clipped by 4 bases and J by 6 bases, with 14 bases between them. The CDR3 extends over 14 amino acids. The CDR3 DNA follows: TGTGCCACCAGCACCCGGCTGACAGGCGATACGCAGTATTTT. Its protein is CATSTRLTGDTQYF.

V gene TRBV6-5 combines with J gene TRBJ1-1; TRBD1 matches 8 bases. This CDR3 contains 15 residues. CDR1 and CDR2 (germline): MNHEY, SVGAGI. The trim removed 2 bases at V and 4 bases at J, leaving 6 bases unmatched. The CDR3 nucleotides are TGTGCCAGCAGTTACCTTGGACAGGGATTCACTGAAGCTTTCTTT. Its protein is CASSYLGQGFTEAFF.

The J gene is TRBJ1-2, the V gene TRBV10-3, with D perhaps TRBD1 (6 bases). Germline V gives CDR1 ENHRY, CDR2 SYGVKD. This CDR3 has 16 amino acids. The V end was cut by 2 bases, the J end by 4 bases, with 17 bases between. CDR3 region: CAISELTGGPAYGYTF. The DNA for the CDR3 is TGTGCCATCAGTGAGCTAACGGGGGGCCCTGCCTATGGCTACACCTTC.

The CDR3 DNA reads as TGTGCCAGCAGCCAGGGACTTACGGAGCAGTTCTTC. Encoded protein: CASSQGLTEQFF. V usage is TRBV7-2 and J usage is TRBJ2-1, with D maybe TRBD2 (6 bases). V lost 5 bases, J lost 10 bases, and 12 bases lay in between. CDR1 is SGHTA, CDR2 FQGNSA, per germline. There are 12 residues in the CDR3.

This clone was detected only once. The chain links TRBV24-1 to TRBJ2-3; 9 bases are a match to TRBD1. The J segment lost 0 bases and the V segment lost 9 bases, leaving 6 bases of the junction unmatched. The CDR3 extends over 15 amino acids. Germline values: CDR1 KGHDR, CDR2 SFDVKD. In nucleotides, the CDR3 is TGTGCCACCCGCGACAGGGGGGCTAGCACAGATACGCAGTATTTT. Encoded protein: CATRDRGASTDTQYF.

The rearrangement links TRBV20-1 to TRBJ1-1; D is uncertain. V dropped 3 bases and J dropped 6 bases, with 11 bases sitting between them. CDR1 and CDR2 (germline): DFQATT, SNEGSKA (reference sequence). There are 12 residues in the CDR3. CDR3 bases: TGCAGTGCTAGTTATGAGGGCGCTGAAGCTTTCTTT. Protein product: CSASYEGAEAFF.

This chain uses TRBV7-8 with TRBJ1-5; D call uncertain. With 5 bases removed from V and 0 bases from J, the gap between germline ends came to 20 bases. Germline CDR1 and CDR2: SGHVS and FQNEAQ. The CDR3 totals 18 residues. The CDR3 coding sequence is TGTGCCAGCAGCGGGAGAGAGGCGACACCCCTTAGCAATCAGCCCCAGCATTTT. This sequence encodes CASSGREATPLSNQPQHF. The entire variable domain, with the rest obtained from reference TRBV7-8 and TRBJ1-5, is as follows: GAGVSQSPRYKVAKRGQDVALRCDPISGHVSLFWYQQALGQGPEFLTYFQNEAQLDKSGLPSDRFFAERPEGSVSTLKIQRTQQEDSAVYLCASSGREATPLSNQPQHFGDGTRLSIL.

J is TRBJ1-5 and V is TRBV19; D is ambiguous. Trimming removed 0 bases at V and 4 bases at J, with 10 bases between. The CDR3 covers 15 residues. Germline V CDR1 and CDR2: LNHDA, SQIVND (reference sequence). Written as DNA, the CDR3 is TGTGCCAGTAGTATAGATCGTGGCCGTAATCAGCCCCAGCATTTT. Translation: CASSIDRGRNQPQHF.

In nucleotides, the CDR3 is TGTGCCAGCAGTGAGCCGGGACTGCGGGTTCAAGAGACCCAGTACTTC. Protein sequence: CASSEPGLRVQETQYF. The chain combines TRBV5-4 with TRBJ2-5; weak D call: TRBD2 (6 bases). The CDR3 is 16 amino acids. CDR1 and CDR2 (germline): SGHNT, YYREEE (reference sequence). The V end was cut by 5 bases, the J end by 2 bases, with 19 bases between.

The chain has TRBV18 and TRBJ1-1, with D uncertain. V was clipped by 5 bases and J by 1 base, with 8 bases between them. Looked up from germline, CDR1 is KGHSH and CDR2 is LQKENI. This CDR3 has 13 amino acids. Here the CDR3 reads CASSAAENTEAFF. The CDR3 DNA is TGTGCCAGCTCAGCAGCGGAGAACACTGAAGCTTTCTTT.

The CDR3 nucleotides read TGTGCCAGCAGCCCTACAGGGGGTCCTGATCAGCCCCAGCATTTT. Protein: CASSPTGGPDQPQHF. V gene TRBV7-2 combines with J gene TRBJ1-5; 8 positions match TRBD1. The germline V gene has CDR1 SGHTA and CDR2 FQGNSA. The CDR3 runs to 15 residues. The V and J ends lost 5 bases and 5 bases, in that order; junction bases with no gene match: 8.

This rearrangement joins TRBV5-6 to TRBJ2-1, with 7 bases identical to TRBD1. CDR3 size: 16 residues. Germline V gene sequence: CDR1 SGHDT, CDR2 YYEEEE. The V and J ends lost 4 bases and 4 bases, in that order; junction bases with no gene match: 11. The CDR3 spells CASSLIDRALYNEQFF. The CDR3 nucleotides read TGTGCCAGCAGCCTGATCGACAGGGCACTGTACAATGAGCAGTTCTTC.

This clone was detected only once. V gene TRBV7-8 combines with J gene TRBJ1-3; the D is unclear. This CDR3 has 13 amino acids. CDR1 and CDR2 from the germline V gene are SGHVS and FQNEAQ. Trimming shortened V by 5 bases and J by 5 bases, and 10 bases separated the two germline ends. CDR3 bases: TGTGCCAGCAGCCCGGTCGGGAGAAACACCATATATTTT. Its protein is CASSPVGRNTIYF.

In regard to this clone: The sample contains more than one DNA sequence encoding this CDR3. The chain carries TRBV25-1 and TRBJ1-3; D perhaps matches TRBD1 (6 bases). Germline V lookup: CDR1 MGHDK, CDR2 SYGVNS. This CDR3 region has 14 residues. CDR3 amino acids: CASSHRDPGNTIYF. Written as DNA, the CDR3 is TGTGCTAGCTCCCACAGGGACCCTGGAAACACCATATATTTT.

The J gene is TRBJ2-7, the V gene TRBV3-1 (or the pseudogene TRBV3-2), with 7 bases that match TRBD1. The germline gives CDR1 LGHDT, CDR2 YNNKEL (reference sequence). The J segment lost 3 bases and the V segment lost 8 bases, leaving 4 bases of the junction unmatched. The length of the CDR3 is 12 residues. The CDR3 bases are TGTGCCAGCGGGCAGGGGGTCTACGAGCAGTACTTC. Its protein product is CASGQGVYEQYF.

CDR3 bases: TGTGCCACCAGCAGGGCACCCCTGAACACTGAAGCTTTCTTT. This encodes CATSRAPLNTEAFF. This rearrangement joins TRBV15 to TRBJ1-1, with D hard to call. Germline assignment: CDR1 LNHNV and CDR2 YYDKDF (reference sequence). V lost 3 bases and J lost 0, with 8 bases in between. CDR3 length equals 14 residues. The full variable domain, its missing parts supplied by reference TRBV15 and TRBJ1-1, is DAMVIQNPRYQVTQFGKPVTLSCSQTLNHNVMYWYQQKSSQAPKLLFHYYDKDFNNEADTPDNFQSRRPNTSFCFLDIRSPGLGDTAMYLCATSRAPLNTEAFFGQGTRLTVV.